This TCR beta chain was observed in a study of blood T cell repertoires in COVID-19. As for the study in general: Samples came from the United States, Italy and Spain, spanning acute and convalescent COVID-19.

Assay: immunoSEQ multiplex PCR; the TCRdb copy retains only in-frame clones and omits some. The sample lists 130,000 to 150,000 clones, roughly 76% seen once, with roughly 8.3% in the top ten. V was cut by 4 bases and J by 1 base, with 16 bases left in between. From germline, CDR1 is SEHNR and CDR2 FQNEAQ (reference sequence). The CDR3 consists of 16 residues. Sequencing input: peripheral blood. This TCR came from a human donor with acute or convalescent COVID-19. The donor label of this sample is uncertain. The rearrangement joins TRBV7-9 to TRBJ1-2, with a possible D match to TRBD1 (5 bases). CDR3 protein: CASSSGTDYSNYGYTF. In nucleotides, the CDR3 is TGTGCCAGCAGCTCTGGGACGGACTACAGTAACTATGGCTACACCTTC.